Described below is a single TCR beta chain sequence and its context. At the DNA level, this CDR3 is encoded by other sequences in the same sample as well. This entry belongs to a study of blood T cell repertoires in COVID-19. Study-wide background: COVID-19 samples from acute and convalescent phases originated in the United States, Italy and Spain.

The germline V gene has CDR1 MDHEN and CDR2 SYDVKM. With V trimmed by 4 bases and J by 1 base, 1 base remained unmatched. This CDR3 spans 14 amino acids. Data came from immunoSEQ multiplex PCR; TCRdb stores just in-frame clones and leaves some out. Among 150,000 to 200,000 clones listed, roughly nine tenths were seen once. The receptor's source is a man between 18 and 29 years old with acute or convalescent COVID-19. Specimen: peripheral blood. The rearrangement uses TRBV28 and TRBJ1-2; 9 nucleotides line up with TRBD1. CDR3 DNA: TGTGCCAGCAGTTCGGGACAGGGTAACTATGGCTACACCTTC. Residues: CASSSGQGNYGYTF.